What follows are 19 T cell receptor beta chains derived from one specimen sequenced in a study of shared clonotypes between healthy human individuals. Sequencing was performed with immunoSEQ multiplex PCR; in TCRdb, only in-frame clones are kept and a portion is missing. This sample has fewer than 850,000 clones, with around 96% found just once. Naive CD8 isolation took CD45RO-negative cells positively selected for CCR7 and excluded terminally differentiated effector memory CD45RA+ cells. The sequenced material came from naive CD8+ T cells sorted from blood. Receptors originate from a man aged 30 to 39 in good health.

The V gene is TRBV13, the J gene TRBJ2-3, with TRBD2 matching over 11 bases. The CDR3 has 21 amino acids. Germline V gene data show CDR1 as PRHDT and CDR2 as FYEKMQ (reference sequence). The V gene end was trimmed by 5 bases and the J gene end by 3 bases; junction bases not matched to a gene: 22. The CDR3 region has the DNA TGTGCCAGCAGCCCCCCCCCTTCGACTAGCGGGATACCCTTAAGAACAGATACGCAGTATTTT. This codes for CASSPPPSTSGIPLRTDTQYF. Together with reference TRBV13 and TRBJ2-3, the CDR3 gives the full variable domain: AAGVIQSPRHLIKEKRETATLKCYPIPRHDTVYWYQQGPGQDPQFLISFYEKMQSDKGSIPDRFSAQQFSDYHSELNMSSLELGDSALYFCASSPPPSTSGIPLRTDTQYFGPGTRLTVL.

The CDR3 sequence: CASSLVQPDTQYF. The CDR3, as DNA: TGTGCCAGCAGCTTAGTGCAACCAGATACGCAGTATTTT. The rearrangement links TRBV7-9 to TRBJ2-3; D is uncertain. Trimming took 1 base from V and 4 from J, leaving 6 bases between them. The CDR3 runs 13 residues. Germline lookup yields CDR1 SEHNR and CDR2 FQNEAQ (reference sequence).

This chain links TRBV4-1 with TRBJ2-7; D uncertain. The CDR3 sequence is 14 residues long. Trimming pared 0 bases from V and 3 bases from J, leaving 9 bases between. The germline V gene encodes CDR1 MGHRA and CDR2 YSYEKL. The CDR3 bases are TGCGCCAGCAGCCAAGATTCGTGGAACTACGAGCAGTACTTC. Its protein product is CASSQDSWNYEQYF.

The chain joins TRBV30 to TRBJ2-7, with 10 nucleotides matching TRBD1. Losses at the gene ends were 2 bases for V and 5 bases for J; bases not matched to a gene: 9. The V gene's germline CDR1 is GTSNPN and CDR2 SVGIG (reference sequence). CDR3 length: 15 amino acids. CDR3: CAWSYGQGGLDEQYF. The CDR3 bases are TGTGCCTGGAGTTATGGACAGGGGGGGCTGGACGAGCAGTACTTC.

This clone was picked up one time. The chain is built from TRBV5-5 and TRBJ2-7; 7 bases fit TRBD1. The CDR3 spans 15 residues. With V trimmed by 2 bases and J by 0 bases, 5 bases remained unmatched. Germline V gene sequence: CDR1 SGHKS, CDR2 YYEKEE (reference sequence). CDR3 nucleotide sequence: TGTGCCAGCAGCTTCGGACAGGAGTTCTCCTACGAGCAGTACTTC. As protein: CASSFGQEFSYEQYF.

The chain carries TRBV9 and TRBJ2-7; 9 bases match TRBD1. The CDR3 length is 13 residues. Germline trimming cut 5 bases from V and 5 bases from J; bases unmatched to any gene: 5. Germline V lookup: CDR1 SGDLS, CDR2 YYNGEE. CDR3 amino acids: CASRPDRGDEQYF. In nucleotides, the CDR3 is TGTGCCAGCAGGCCGGACAGGGGCGACGAGCAGTACTTC.

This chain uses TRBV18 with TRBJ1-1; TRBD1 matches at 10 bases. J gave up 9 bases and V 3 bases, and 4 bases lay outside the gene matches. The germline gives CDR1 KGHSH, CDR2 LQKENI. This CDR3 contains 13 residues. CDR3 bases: TGTGCCAGCTCACCGGGGACAGGGGAAAAAGCTTTCTTT. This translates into CASSPGTGEKAFF. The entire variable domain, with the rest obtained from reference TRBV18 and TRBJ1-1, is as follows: NAGVMQNPRHLVRRRGQEARLRCSPMKGHSHVYWYRQLPEEGLKFMVYLQKENIIDESGMPKERFSAEFPKEGPSILRIQQVVRGDSAAYFCASSPGTGEKAFFGQGTRLTVV.

The CDR3 nucleotides read TGTGCCAGCAGCTTACCACCCGGGACCTACACCTTC. It yields the protein CASSLPPGTYTF. The chain has TRBV7-9 and TRBJ1-2, with a weak D call TRBD1 (5 bases). V was cut by 2 bases and J by 10 bases, with 11 bases left in between. This CDR3 has 12 residues. The germline V gene encodes CDR1 SEHNR and CDR2 FQNEAQ (reference sequence).

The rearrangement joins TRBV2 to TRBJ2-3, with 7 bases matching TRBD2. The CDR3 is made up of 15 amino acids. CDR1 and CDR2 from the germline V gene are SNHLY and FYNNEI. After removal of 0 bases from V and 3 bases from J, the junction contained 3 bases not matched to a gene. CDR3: CASSEAGGWTDTQYF. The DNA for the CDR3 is TGTGCCAGCAGTGAAGCGGGAGGGTGGACAGATACGCAGTATTTT.

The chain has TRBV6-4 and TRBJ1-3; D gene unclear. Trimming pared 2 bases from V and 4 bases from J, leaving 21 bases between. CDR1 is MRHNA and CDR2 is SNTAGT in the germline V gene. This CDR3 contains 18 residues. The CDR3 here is CASSDTSTGPDTGNTIYF. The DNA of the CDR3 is TGTGCCAGCAGTGACACCTCAACCGGCCCAGATACCGGAAACACCATATATTTT.

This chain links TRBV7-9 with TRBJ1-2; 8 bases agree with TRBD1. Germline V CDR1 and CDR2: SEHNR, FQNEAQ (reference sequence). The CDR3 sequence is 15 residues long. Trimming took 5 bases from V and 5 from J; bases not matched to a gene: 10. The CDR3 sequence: CASSGPGQGGYGYTF. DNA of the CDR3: TGTGCCAGCAGCGGACCCGGACAGGGAGGATATGGCTACACCTTC.

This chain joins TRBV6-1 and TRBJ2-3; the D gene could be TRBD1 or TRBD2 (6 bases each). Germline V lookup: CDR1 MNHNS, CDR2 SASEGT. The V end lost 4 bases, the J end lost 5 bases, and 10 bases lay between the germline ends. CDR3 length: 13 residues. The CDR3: CASSVEGGDTQYF. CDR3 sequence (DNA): TGTGCCAGCAGTGTGGAGGGGGGAGATACGCAGTATTTT.

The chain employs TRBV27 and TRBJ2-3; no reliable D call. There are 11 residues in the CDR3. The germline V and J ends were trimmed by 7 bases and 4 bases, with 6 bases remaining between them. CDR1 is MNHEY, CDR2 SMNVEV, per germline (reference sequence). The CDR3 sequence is CASKRADTQYF. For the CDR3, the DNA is TGTGCCAGCAAAAGGGCAGATACGCAGTATTTT.

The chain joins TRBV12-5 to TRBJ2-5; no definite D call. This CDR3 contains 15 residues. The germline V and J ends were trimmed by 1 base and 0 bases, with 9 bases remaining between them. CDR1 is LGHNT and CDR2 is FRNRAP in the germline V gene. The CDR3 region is CASGLGTPYQETQYF. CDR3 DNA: TGTGCTAGTGGTTTGGGCACACCGTACCAAGAGACCCAGTACTTC.

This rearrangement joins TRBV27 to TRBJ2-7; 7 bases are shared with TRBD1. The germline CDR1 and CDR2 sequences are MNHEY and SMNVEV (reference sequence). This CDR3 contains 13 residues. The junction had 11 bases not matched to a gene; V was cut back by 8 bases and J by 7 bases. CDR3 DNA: TGTGCCAGCTCCGAGGGGGCAGGTCTAGAGCAGTACTTC. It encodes CASSEGAGLEQYF.

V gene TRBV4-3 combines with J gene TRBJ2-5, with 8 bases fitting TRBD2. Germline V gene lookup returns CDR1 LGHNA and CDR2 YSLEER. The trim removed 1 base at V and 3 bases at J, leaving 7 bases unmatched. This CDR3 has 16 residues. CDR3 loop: CASSQVVAGGKETQYF. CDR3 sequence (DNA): TGCGCCAGCAGCCAAGTAGTGGCGGGAGGTAAAGAGACCCAGTACTTC.

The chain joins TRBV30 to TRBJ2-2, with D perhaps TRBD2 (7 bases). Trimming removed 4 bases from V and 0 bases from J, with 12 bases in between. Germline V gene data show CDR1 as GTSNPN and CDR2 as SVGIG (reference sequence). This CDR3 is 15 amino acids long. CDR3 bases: TGTGCCTGGACTGCGGGGGCGTCGAACACCGGGGAGCTGTTTTTT. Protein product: CAWTAGASNTGELFF.

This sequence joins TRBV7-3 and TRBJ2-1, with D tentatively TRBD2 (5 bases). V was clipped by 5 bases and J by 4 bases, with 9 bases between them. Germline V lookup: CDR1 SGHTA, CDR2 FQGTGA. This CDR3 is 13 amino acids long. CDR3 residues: CASSSGNYNEQFF. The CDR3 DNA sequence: TGTGCCAGCAGCAGCGGCAATTACAATGAGCAGTTCTTC.

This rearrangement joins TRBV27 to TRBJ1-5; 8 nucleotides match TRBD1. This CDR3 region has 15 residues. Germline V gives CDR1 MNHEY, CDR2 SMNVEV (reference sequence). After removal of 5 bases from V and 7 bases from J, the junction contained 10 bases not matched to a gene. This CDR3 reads CASSALMTGEQPQHF. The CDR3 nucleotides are TGTGCCAGCAGTGCCCTTATGACAGGGGAACAGCCCCAGCATTTT.